This entry lists 22 T cell receptor beta chains sequenced from one sample in a study of blood T cell repertoires in COVID-19. Profiled with immunoSEQ multiplex PCR; TCRdb holds only in-frame clones, not every one. In the table there are fewer than 250,000 clones, about nine tenths of which are singletons. Material: peripheral blood. The source is a man between 65 and 79 years old with acute or convalescent COVID-19.

This sequence joins TRBV5-1 and TRBJ2-5, with TRBD1 identical over 10 bases. Germline CDR1 reads SGHRS; CDR2 reads YFSETQ. The CDR3 totals 15 residues. The V gene end was trimmed by 0 bases and the J gene end by 5 bases; junction bases not matched to a gene: 4. Here the CDR3 DNA reads TGCGCCAGCAGCTTGGAGGGACAGGGGTACGAGACCCAGTACTTC. Amino acids: CASSLEGQGYETQYF. The full variable domain, completed using reference TRBV5-1 and TRBJ2-5, is KAGVTQTPRYLIKTRGQQVTLSCSPISGHRSVSWYQQTPGQGLQFLFEYFSETQRNKGNFPGRFSGRQFSNSRSEMNVSTLELGDSALYLCASSLEGQGYETQYFGPGTRLLVL.

The chain has TRBV10-3 and TRBJ1-1; no clear D. Germline loops: CDR1 ENHRY, CDR2 SYGVKD. The V end lost 3 bases, the J end lost 1 base, and 9 bases lay between the germline ends. This CDR3 is 14 amino acids long. The CDR3 protein is CAISDYGKNTEAFF. The CDR3, as DNA: TGTGCCATCAGTGATTACGGTAAGAACACTGAAGCTTTCTTT.

The CDR3 DNA follows: TGTGCCAGCAGTCGGGGACTAGCGGCAACAACGAATGAGCAGTTCTTC. It encodes CASSRGLAATTNEQFF. The genes are TRBV6-6 and TRBJ2-1; 11 bases fit TRBD2. The CDR3 is 16 amino acids. Per the germline V gene, CDR1 is MNHNY and CDR2 is SVGAGI (reference sequence). Germline trimming cut 5 bases from V and 7 bases from J; bases unmatched to any gene: 10.

The chain uses TRBV7-2 and TRBJ2-1, with a tentative D call TRBD2 (5 bases). Trimming took 5 bases from V and 7 from J, leaving 21 bases between them. The CDR3 extends over 16 amino acids. Germline loops: CDR1 SGHTA, CDR2 FQGNSA. The CDR3 loop is CASSPTPRVKGNEQFF. DNA of the CDR3: TGTGCCAGCAGCCCCACCCCGCGGGTGAAGGGAAATGAGCAGTTCTTC.

This chain uses TRBV19 with TRBJ2-1; 9 bases map to TRBD2. Trimming at V came to 4 bases and at J to 2 bases, leaving 12 bases not matched to a gene. Germline CDR1 reads LNHDA; CDR2 reads SQIVND (reference sequence). The CDR3 is 18 residues long. CDR3 amino acids: CASSTLYLLAGTYNEQFF. For the CDR3, the DNA is TGTGCCAGTAGTACCTTATATCTACTAGCGGGCACCTACAATGAGCAGTTCTTC.

This rearrangement joins TRBV18 to TRBJ1-1; 8 bases match TRBD1. CDR3 length: 13 residues. The V segment lost 2 bases and the J segment 4 bases; nucleotides outside the gene matches: 0. Germline V gives CDR1 KGHSH, CDR2 LQKENI. The CDR3 here is CASSPGTGTEAFF. In DNA form, the CDR3 reads TGTGCCAGCTCACCAGGGACAGGCACTGAAGCTTTCTTT.

The DNA for the CDR3 is TGTGCCAGCAGCAAGGGACAGGGGGCCGGGAAGACCCAGTACTTC. Translation: CASSKGQGAGKTQYF. This sequence joins TRBV21-1 and TRBJ2-5; the DNA was not used to check the table's D call, TRBD1. TRBV21-1 is annotated as a pseudogene. This CDR3 is built from 15 residues.

Regarding this clone: A read error may produce the germline difference seen at one junction end. This chain uses TRBV2 with TRBJ1-6; no firm D call. CDR1 SNHLY and CDR2 FYNNEI come from the germline V gene. This CDR3 is 15 amino acids long. The CDR3 is CASSERRLNNSLLHF. CDR3 nucleotides: TGTGCCAGCAGTGAAAGGAGGCTGAATAATTCACTCCTCCACTTT.

V and J are TRBV19 and TRBJ1-2, with a possible D match to TRBD1 (5 bases). Trimming shortened V by 6 bases and J by 8 bases, and 13 bases separated the two germline ends. CDR3 size: 12 residues. Looked up from germline, CDR1 is LNHDA and CDR2 is SQIVND (reference sequence). The DNA for the CDR3 is TGTGCCAGTAGCGGGAGGGGCTGGGGCTACACCTTC. It yields the protein CASSGRGWGYTF.

V usage is TRBV6-5 and J usage is TRBJ2-7; D is possibly TRBD2 (6 bases). The CDR3 is made up of 13 amino acids. V lost 6 bases, J lost 0 bases, and 9 bases lay in between. The germline CDR1 and CDR2 sequences are MNHEY and SVGAGI. CDR3 sequence: CASSAGSSYEQYF. DNA for the CDR3: TGTGCCAGCAGCGCGGGGTCCTCCTACGAGCAGTACTTC.

The chain employs TRBV5-1 and TRBJ1-2; 10 positions match TRBD1. CDR1 is SGHRS and CDR2 is YFSETQ in the germline V gene. Trimming at V came to 0 bases and at J to 3 bases, leaving 5 bases not matched to a gene. The CDR3 sequence is 16 residues long. The CDR3 sequence is CASSLDSGQGDYGYTF. The DNA of the CDR3 is TGCGCCAGCAGCTTGGATTCAGGACAGGGGGACTATGGCTACACCTTC.

This clone was counted a few times. The CDR3 sequence is CASSLDRASHEQYF. DNA for the CDR3: TGTGCCAGCAGTTTAGACAGGGCGAGCCACGAGCAGTACTTC. The chain recombines TRBV6-5 with TRBJ2-7; 7 bases line up with TRBD1. Germline CDR1 MNHEY, CDR2 SVGAGI. J was trimmed by 5 bases and V by 4 bases; bases with no gene match: 8. The CDR3 has 14 amino acids.

The rearrangement joins TRBV4-2 to TRBJ1-1; D perhaps matches TRBD1 (5 bases). The length of the CDR3 is 15 residues. In germline, CDR1 is LGHNA, CDR2 YNFKEQ. Trimming took 1 base from V and 11 from J, leaving 20 bases between them. CDR3 coding DNA: TGTGCCAGCAGCCAAGGCCGGGACTCGGGTATGGGGGCTTTCTTT. Protein: CASSQGRDSGMGAFF.

The V gene is TRBV5-1, the J gene TRBJ2-6; the D is unclear. Deletions cut 7 bases from V and 3 bases from J, with 17 bases between. CDR1 and CDR2 (germline): SGHRS, YFSETQ. CDR3 length: 16 residues. For the CDR3, the DNA is TGCGCCAGCTCCCCGCAGGATAGTTATGGGGCCAACGTCCTGACTTTC. This codes for CASSPQDSYGANVLTF.

The chain uses TRBV3-1 (or the pseudogene TRBV3-2) and TRBJ2-1, with D possibly matching TRBD1 (5 bases). The CDR3 is 16 residues long. Trimming took 1 base from V and 5 from J, leaving 15 bases between them. Per the germline V gene, CDR1 is LGHDT and CDR2 is YNNKEL (reference sequence). CDR3: CASSQGSGAWNNEQFF. The CDR3 nucleotides are TGTGCCAGCAGCCAAGGCTCTGGGGCTTGGAACAATGAGCAGTTCTTC.

The genes are TRBV18 and TRBJ1-5; D gene ambiguous. The CDR3 has 13 residues. Germline V CDR1 and CDR2: KGHSH, LQKENI. V lost 1 base, J lost 5 bases, and 6 bases lay in between. The CDR3 DNA reads as TGTGCCAGCTCACCACTTCGCGATCAGCCCCAGCATTTT. Protein: CASSPLRDQPQHF.

The chain employs TRBV10-3 and TRBJ2-3; 9 nucleotides align to TRBD1. The V segment lost 2 bases and the J segment 0 bases; nucleotides outside the gene matches: 3. This CDR3 region has 16 residues. Germline CDR1 and CDR2: ENHRY and SYGVKD. The CDR3: CAISETGTGSTDTQYF. The CDR3, as DNA: TGTGCCATCAGTGAGACTGGGACAGGGAGCACAGATACGCAGTATTTT.

Relative to its sample, this clone is medium-sized (0.01 to 0.1%). The V call is TRBV4-3, the J call TRBJ2-7; D might be TRBD1 (5 bases). CDR1 is LGHNA, CDR2 YSLEER, per germline. The CDR3 has 13 amino acids. Between the trimmed V and J ends, which lost 3 bases and 3 bases, there was a span of 9 bases. The CDR3 reads CASSQGRYYEQYF. CDR3 in DNA: TGCGCCAGCAGCCAGGGGCGCTACTACGAGCAGTACTTC.

This clone appeared a few times. The rearrangement uses TRBV6-2 or TRBV6-3 and TRBJ1-1, with 9 bases aligning to TRBD1. The CDR3 has 13 residues. The germline gives CDR1 MNHEY, CDR2 SVGEGT. After removal of 6 bases from V and 4 bases from J, the junction contained 3 bases not matched to a gene. The CDR3 reads CASSDRGVTEAFF. CDR3 DNA sequence: TGTGCCAGCAGCGACAGGGGGGTCACTGAAGCTTTCTTT.

This chain links TRBV5-6 with TRBJ1-2; unclear D gene. The CDR3 is made up of 14 amino acids. Looked up from germline, CDR1 is SGHDT and CDR2 is YYEEEE. The germline V and J ends were trimmed by 0 bases and 1 base, with 7 bases remaining between them. The CDR3 DNA follows: TGTGCCAGCAGCTTGGATGTCAGTAACTATGGCTACACCTTC. Translating gives CASSLDVSNYGYTF.

This chain links TRBV10-3 with TRBJ2-3; 7 bases agree with TRBD1. CDR1 ENHRY and CDR2 SYGVKD come from the germline V gene. With 4 bases clipped from V and 1 base from J, the junction kept 5 bases outside the gene matches. This CDR3 region has 15 residues. The CDR3 DNA reads TGTGCCATCAGTGGCCGGGACAGAGGCACAGATACGCAGTATTTT. Its protein product is CAISGRDRGTDTQYF.

This chain joins TRBV2 and TRBJ2-7; unclear D gene. The V gene's germline CDR1 is SNHLY and CDR2 FYNNEI. Trimming took off 7 bases at V and 4 bases at J, with 14 bases between the two ends. This CDR3 is built from 13 residues. The CDR3 loop is CASTPVRNYEQYF. CDR3 nucleotide sequence: TGTGCCAGCACCCCTGTGCGGAATTACGAGCAGTACTTC.